This entry lists 13 T cell receptor beta chains sequenced from one sample in a study of T cells in Graves' hyperthyroidism and ophthalmopathy. RNA transcripts provided the source from which TCR beta CDR3 regions were amplified. During a first-round RT-PCR of the TCR CDR3, the HTBI primer set was used. Each CDR3 protein gets one entry after TCRdb re-called the multiplex PCR reads with MiXCR. The table shows around 600,000 distinct CDR3 sequences, with around 14% occurring only once. Input material: blood. Receptors originate from a woman aged 18-29 years with Graves' ophthalmopathy.

The rearrangement links TRBV4-2 to TRBJ2-1; D gene uncertain. Trimming removed 3 bases from V and 7 bases from J, with 13 bases in between. The CDR3 spans 14 residues. The germline V gene has CDR1 LGHNA and CDR2 YNFKEQ. In DNA, the CDR3 is TGTGCCAGCAGCCACCTCCCTGGGGTAAATGAGCAGTTCTTC. Its translation: CASSHLPGVNEQFF.

The chain links TRBV29-1 to TRBJ2-3, with a possible D match to TRBD2 (6 bases). The V gene lost 0 bases and the J gene lost 4 bases, with 20 bases spanning the gap. CDR1 and CDR2 from the germline V gene are SQVTM and ANQGSEA. This CDR3 contains 17 residues. CDR3 protein: CSVEDGAGLPRPDTQYF. CDR3 bases: TGCAGCGTTGAAGATGGGGCGGGACTCCCCCGACCAGATACGCAGTATTTT.

This clonotype was counted at least ten times. The chain combines TRBV28 with TRBJ2-3, with D perhaps matching TRBD2 (6 bases). Trimming shortened V by 5 bases and J by 4 bases, and 19 bases separated the two germline ends. Germline-derived CDR1 and CDR2 are MDHEN and SYDVKM. This CDR3 has 16 residues. The CDR3 bases are TGTGCCAGCAGTCGTCGTTCGGCCAGGAGGGCAGATACGCAGTATTTT. Protein product: CASSRRSARRADTQYF.

This clonotype was seen only a few times. Since a much larger clone is just one base distant, this may be a read error. The chain uses TRBV27 and TRBJ1-1, with 7 bases aligning to TRBD1. CDR1 is MNHEY, CDR2 SMNVEV, per germline (reference sequence). The CDR3 is 15 amino acids. Trimming took 1 base from V and 0 from J; bases not matched to a gene: 2. CDR3 DNA: TGTGCCAGCAGTTTATTCGGGACAGTGAACACTGAAGCTTTCTTT. Its translation is CASSLFGTVNTEAFF.

The chain couples TRBV12-3 or TRBV12-4 to TRBJ2-1; 10 bases line up with TRBD2. With V trimmed by 4 bases and J by 4 bases, 16 bases remained unmatched. The CDR3 runs 19 residues. CDR3 coding DNA: TGTGCCAGCAGTTCCGGGACACCGACTAGCGGGTGGGCTTACAATGAGCAGTTCTTC. It yields the protein CASSSGTPTSGWAYNEQFF.

The sample holds many counts of this clonotype. V and J are TRBV28 and TRBJ2-1, with D possibly being TRBD1 or TRBD2 (6 bases each). The germline V and J ends were trimmed by 6 bases and 6 bases, with 15 bases remaining between them. This CDR3 is built from 14 residues. Germline V lookup: CDR1 MDHEN, CDR2 SYDVKM. The CDR3 here is CASSPLGGGNEQFF. CDR3 bases: TGTGCCAGCAGCCCACTCGGGGGCGGCAATGAGCAGTTCTTC.

In its sample, this clonotype was seen many times. The CDR3 DNA is TGTGCCAGCAGCCCGACCTGGGATACGGGGGAGGACCGCTTGCAAGAGACCCAGTACTTC. It yields the protein CASSPTWDTGEDRLQETQYF. This chain uses TRBV7-6 with TRBJ2-5, with D maybe TRBD2 (6 bases). Looked up from germline, CDR1 is SGHVS and CDR2 is FNYEAQ. Trimming took 5 bases from V and 2 from J, leaving 30 bases between them. The CDR3 is made up of 20 amino acids.

The rearrangement links TRBV11-3 to TRBJ2-2, with TRBD1 matching 7 bases. The CDR3 is 16 residues long. The trim removed 4 bases at V and 1 base at J, leaving 6 bases unmatched. The germline gives CDR1 SGHNT, CDR2 YENEEA. The CDR3 bases are TGTGCCAGCAGCTCCCGTCAGGGGGTGAACACCGGGGAGCTGTTTTTT. Translating it yields CASSSRQGVNTGELFF.

In this sample, this clonotype turned up a few times. The chain uses TRBV5-5 and TRBJ1-2; TRBD1 agrees at 9 bases. This CDR3 spans 13 amino acids. CDR1 and CDR2 (germline): SGHKS, YYEKEE (reference sequence). With V trimmed by 2 bases and J by 6 bases, 2 bases remained unmatched. This CDR3 is CASSLQGAHGYTF. The CDR3 DNA is TGTGCCAGCAGCTTACAGGGGGCGCATGGCTACACCTTC.

The chain employs TRBV5-8 and TRBJ1-6; 9 bases are a match to TRBD1. V shed 1 base, J shed 3 bases, and the junction held 8 bases outside the gene matches. The germline CDR1 and CDR2 sequences are SGHTS and YDEGEE. This CDR3 spans 18 amino acids. The CDR3 is CASSLPLTGGRYNSPLHF. The CDR3 DNA reads as TGTGCCAGCAGCTTGCCCTTAACAGGGGGCCGCTATAATTCACCCCTCCACTTT.

This chain uses TRBV4-3 with TRBJ2-3; TRBD2 aligns across 9 bases. CDR1 LGHNA and CDR2 YSLEER come from the germline V gene. The CDR3 is 16 residues long. J was trimmed by 6 bases and V by 2 bases; bases with no gene match: 9. CDR3 DNA: TGCGCCAGCAGCCAAACCCCCGCGGGGGGGGTCGATACGCAGTATTTT. Amino acids: CASSQTPAGGVDTQYF.

This clonotype has more than one count but fewer than ten. This chain joins TRBV6-2 or TRBV6-3 and TRBJ1-1; 7 nucleotides match TRBD1. Germline V gene sequence: CDR1 MNHEY, CDR2 SVGEGT. The CDR3 extends over 14 amino acids. The trim removed 10 bases at V and 5 bases at J, leaving 13 bases unmatched. CDR3 DNA: TGTGCCATCAAATTGAACAGGGGAGAAACTGAAGCTTTCTTT. As protein: CAIKLNRGETEAFF.

This clonotype was detected only a few times. The genes are TRBV18 and TRBJ1-6, with D maybe TRBD1 (5 bases). CDR3 size: 15 residues. Trimming stripped 0 bases from V and 6 bases from J, with 9 bases between. Per the germline V gene, CDR1 is KGHSH and CDR2 is LQKENI. The DNA of the CDR3 is TGTGCCAGCTCACCACCGGGGGTAACTAATTCACCCCTCCACTTT. Residues: CASSPPGVTNSPLHF.